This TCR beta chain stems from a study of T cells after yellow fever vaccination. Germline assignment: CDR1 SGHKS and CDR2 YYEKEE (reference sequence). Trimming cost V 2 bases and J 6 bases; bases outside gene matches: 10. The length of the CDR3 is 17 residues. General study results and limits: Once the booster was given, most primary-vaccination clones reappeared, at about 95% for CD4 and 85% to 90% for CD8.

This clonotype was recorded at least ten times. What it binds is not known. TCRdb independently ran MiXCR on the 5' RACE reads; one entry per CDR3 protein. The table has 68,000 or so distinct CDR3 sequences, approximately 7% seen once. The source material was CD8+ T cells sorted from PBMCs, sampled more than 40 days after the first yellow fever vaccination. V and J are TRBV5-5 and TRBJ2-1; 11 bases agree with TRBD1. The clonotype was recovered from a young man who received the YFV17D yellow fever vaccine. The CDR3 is CASSFRDRGFRGNEQFF. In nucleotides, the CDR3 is TGTGCCAGCAGCTTCCGGGACAGGGGGTTTCGGGGCAATGAGCAGTTCTTC.